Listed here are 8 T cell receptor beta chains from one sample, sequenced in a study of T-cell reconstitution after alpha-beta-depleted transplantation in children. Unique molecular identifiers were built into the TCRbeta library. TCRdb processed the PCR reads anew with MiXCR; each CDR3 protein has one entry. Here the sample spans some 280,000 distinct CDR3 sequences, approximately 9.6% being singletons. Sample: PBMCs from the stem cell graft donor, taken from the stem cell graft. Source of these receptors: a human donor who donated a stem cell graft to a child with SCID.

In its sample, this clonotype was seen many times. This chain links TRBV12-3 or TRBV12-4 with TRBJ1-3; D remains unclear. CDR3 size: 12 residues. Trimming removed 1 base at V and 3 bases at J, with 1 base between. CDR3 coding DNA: TGTGCCAGCAGTTTAGTTGGAAACACCATATATTTT. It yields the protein CASSLVGNTIYF.

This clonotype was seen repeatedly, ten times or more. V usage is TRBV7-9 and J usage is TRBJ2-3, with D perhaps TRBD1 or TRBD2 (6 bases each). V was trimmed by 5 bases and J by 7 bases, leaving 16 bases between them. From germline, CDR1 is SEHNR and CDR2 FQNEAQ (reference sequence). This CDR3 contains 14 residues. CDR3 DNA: TGTGCCAGCAGCCCCGGAGGGGGGTTTAATACGCAGTATTTT. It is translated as CASSPGGGFNTQYF.

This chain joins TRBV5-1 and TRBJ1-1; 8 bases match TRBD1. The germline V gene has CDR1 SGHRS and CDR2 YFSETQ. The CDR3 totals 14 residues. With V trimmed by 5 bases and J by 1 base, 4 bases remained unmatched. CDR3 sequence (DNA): TGCGCCAGCAGGACAGGGGTTGGGAACACTGAAGCTTTCTTT. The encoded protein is CASRTGVGNTEAFF.

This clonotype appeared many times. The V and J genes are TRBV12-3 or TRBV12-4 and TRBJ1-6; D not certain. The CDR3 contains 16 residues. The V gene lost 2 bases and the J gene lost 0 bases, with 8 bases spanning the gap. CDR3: CASSLFGSSYNSPLHF. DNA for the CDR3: TGTGCCAGCAGTTTATTTGGGAGCTCCTATAATTCACCCCTCCACTTT.

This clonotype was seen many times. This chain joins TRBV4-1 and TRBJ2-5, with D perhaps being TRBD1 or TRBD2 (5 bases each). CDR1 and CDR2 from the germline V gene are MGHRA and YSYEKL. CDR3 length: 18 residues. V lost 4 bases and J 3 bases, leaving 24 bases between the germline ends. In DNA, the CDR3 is TGCGCCAGCAGCCCCCATTGGGGTGCAGGGACGAATAAAGAGACCCAGTACTTC. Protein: CASSPHWGAGTNKETQYF.

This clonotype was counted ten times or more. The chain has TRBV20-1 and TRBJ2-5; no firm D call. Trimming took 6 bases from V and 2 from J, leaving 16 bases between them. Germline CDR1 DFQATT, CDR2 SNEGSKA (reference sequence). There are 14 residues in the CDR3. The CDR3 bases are TGCAGTGCCCCTGCAGTATATTGGCAAGAGACCCAGTACTTC. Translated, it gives CSAPAVYWQETQYF.

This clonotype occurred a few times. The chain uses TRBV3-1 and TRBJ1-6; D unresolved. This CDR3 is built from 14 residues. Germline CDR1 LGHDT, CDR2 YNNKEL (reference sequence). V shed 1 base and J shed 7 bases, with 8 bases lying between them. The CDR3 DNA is TGTGCCAGCAGCCAAGTCGGCAGCAATTCACCCCTCCACTTT. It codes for CASSQVGSNSPLHF.

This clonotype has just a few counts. CDR3 nucleotide sequence: TGTGCCAGCAGTTTAGCGCTCGGGGGCACTGAAGCTTTCTTT. As protein: CASSLALGGTEAFF. The chain uses TRBV12-3 or TRBV12-4 and TRBJ1-1, with D maybe TRBD1 (5 bases). Trimming took 0 bases from V and 4 from J, leaving 9 bases between them. CDR3 size: 14 residues.